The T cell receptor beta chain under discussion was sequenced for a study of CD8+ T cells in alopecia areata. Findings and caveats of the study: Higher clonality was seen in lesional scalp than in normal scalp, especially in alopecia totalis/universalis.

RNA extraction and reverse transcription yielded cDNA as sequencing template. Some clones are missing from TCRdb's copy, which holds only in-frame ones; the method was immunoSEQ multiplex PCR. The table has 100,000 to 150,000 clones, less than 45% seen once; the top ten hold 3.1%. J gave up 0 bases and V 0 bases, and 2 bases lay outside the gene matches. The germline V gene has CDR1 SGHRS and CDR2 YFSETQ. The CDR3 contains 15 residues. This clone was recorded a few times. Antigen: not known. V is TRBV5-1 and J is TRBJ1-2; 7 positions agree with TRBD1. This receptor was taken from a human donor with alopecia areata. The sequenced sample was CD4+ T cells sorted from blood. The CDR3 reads CASSLEQGTNYGYTF. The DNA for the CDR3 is TGCGCCAGCAGCTTGGAACAGGGGACTAACTATGGCTACACCTTC. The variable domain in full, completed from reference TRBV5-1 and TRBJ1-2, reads KAGVTQTPRYLIKTRGQQVTLSCSPISGHRSVSWYQQTPGQGLQFLFEYFSETQRNKGNFPGRFSGRQFSNSRSEMNVSTLELGDSALYLCASSLEQGTNYGYTFGSGTRLTVV.